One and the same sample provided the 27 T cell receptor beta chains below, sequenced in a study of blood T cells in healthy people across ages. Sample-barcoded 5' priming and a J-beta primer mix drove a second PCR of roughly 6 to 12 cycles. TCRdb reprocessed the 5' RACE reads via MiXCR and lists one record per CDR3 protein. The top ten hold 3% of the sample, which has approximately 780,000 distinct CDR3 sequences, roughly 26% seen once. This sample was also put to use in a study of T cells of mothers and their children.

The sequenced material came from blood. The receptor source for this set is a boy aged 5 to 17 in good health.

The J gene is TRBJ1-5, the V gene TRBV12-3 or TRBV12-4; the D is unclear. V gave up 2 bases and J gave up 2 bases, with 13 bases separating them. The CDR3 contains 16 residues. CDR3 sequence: CASSLTPMWGNQPQHF. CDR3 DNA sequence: TGTGCCAGCAGTTTAACCCCAATGTGGGGCAATCAGCCCCAGCATTTT.

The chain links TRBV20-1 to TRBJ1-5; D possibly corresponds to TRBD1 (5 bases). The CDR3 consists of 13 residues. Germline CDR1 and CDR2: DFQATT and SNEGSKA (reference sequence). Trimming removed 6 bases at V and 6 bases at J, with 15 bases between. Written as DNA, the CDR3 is TGCAGTGCGCGTGCCGGGGCCGGTCAGCCCCAGCATTTT. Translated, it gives CSARAGAGQPQHF.

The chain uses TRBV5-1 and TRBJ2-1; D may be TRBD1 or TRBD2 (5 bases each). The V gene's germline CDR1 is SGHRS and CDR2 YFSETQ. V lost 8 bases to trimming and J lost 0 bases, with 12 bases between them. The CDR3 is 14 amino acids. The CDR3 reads CASRGPSSYNEQFF. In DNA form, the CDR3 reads TGCGCCAGTAGGGGACCCAGCTCCTACAATGAGCAGTTCTTC.

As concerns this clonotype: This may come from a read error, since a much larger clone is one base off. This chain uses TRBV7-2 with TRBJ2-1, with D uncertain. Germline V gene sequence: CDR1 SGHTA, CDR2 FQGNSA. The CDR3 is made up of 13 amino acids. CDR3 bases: TGTGCCAGCAGCTTTTACGTTGGAGAGACCCAGCACTTC. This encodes CASSFYVGETQHF. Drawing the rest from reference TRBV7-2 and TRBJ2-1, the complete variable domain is GAGVSQSPSNKVTEKGKDVELRCDPISGHTALYWYRQSLGQGLEFLIYFQGNSAPDKSGLPSDRFSAERTGGSVSTLTIQRTQQEDSAVYLCASSFYVGETQHFGPGTRLTVL.

CDR3 loop: CASSRQTGRLEQFF. CDR3 in DNA: TGCGCCAGCAGCCGCCAGACAGGGCGTCTTGAGCAGTTCTTC. The V call is TRBV4-1, the J call TRBJ2-5; TRBD1 matches at 7 bases. TRBJ2-1 matches the DNA end more closely, so the J call is doubtful. Germline V lookup: CDR1 MGHRA, CDR2 YSYEKL. The CDR3 loop spans 14 amino acids.

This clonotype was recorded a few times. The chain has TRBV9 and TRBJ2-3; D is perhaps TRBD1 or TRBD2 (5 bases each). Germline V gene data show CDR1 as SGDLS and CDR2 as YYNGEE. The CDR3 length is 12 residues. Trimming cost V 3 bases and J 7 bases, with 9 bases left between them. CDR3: CASSAEGYTQYF. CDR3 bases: TGTGCCAGCAGCGCAGAGGGGTATACGCAGTATTTT.

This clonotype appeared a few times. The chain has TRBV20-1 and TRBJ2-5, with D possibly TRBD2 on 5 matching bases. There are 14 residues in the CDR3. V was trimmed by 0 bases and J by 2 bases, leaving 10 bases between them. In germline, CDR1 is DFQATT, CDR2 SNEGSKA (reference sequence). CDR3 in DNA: TGCAGTGCTAGAGATAGCGAAGGACAAGAGACCCAGTACTTC. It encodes CSARDSEGQETQYF.

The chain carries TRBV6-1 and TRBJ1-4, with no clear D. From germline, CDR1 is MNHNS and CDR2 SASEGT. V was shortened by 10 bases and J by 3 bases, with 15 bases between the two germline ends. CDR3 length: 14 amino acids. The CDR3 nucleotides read TGTGCCACCCTGGGCCAGTTACCTAATGAAAAACTGTTTTTT. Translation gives CATLGQLPNEKLFF.

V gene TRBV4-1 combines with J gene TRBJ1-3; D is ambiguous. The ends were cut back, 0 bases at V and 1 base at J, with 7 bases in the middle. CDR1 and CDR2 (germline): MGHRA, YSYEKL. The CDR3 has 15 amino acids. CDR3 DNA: TGCGCCAGCAGCCAAGAGGAAACGTCTGGAAACACCATATATTTT. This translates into CASSQEETSGNTIYF.

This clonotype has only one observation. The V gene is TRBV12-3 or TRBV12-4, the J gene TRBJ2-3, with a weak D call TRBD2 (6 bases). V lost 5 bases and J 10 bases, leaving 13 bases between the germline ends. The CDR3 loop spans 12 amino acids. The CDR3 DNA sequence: TGTGCCAGCAGTCCGCGGGACGCCCCGCAGTATTTT. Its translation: CASSPRDAPQYF.

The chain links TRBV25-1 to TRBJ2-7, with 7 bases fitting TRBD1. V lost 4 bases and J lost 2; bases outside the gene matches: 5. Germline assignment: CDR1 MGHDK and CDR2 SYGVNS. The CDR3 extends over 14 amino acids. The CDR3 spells CASSVSGGPYEQYF. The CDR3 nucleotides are TGTGCCAGCAGTGTCTCAGGGGGACCCTACGAGCAGTACTTC.

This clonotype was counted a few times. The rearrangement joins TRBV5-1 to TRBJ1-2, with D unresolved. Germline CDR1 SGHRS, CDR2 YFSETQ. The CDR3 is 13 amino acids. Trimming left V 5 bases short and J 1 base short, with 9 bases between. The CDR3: CASRLGINYGYTF. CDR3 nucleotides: TGCGCCAGCAGGCTCGGAATTAACTATGGCTACACCTTC.

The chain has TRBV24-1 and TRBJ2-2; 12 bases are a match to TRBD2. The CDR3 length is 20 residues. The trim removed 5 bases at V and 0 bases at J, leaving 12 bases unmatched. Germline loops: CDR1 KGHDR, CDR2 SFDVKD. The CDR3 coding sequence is TGTGCCACCAGTGCCAACCTAGCGGGGGGGCCCCCCCCGAACACCGGGGAGCTGTTTTTT. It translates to CATSANLAGGPPPNTGELFF.

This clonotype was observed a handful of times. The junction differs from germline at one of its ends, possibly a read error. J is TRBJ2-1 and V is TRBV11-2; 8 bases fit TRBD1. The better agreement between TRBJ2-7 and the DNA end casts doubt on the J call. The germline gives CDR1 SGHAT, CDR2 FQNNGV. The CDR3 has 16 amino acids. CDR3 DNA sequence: TGTGCCAGCAGATTAGGTCTCCAGGGGGCGGTGGACGAGCAGTACTTC. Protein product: CASRLGLQGAVDEQYF.

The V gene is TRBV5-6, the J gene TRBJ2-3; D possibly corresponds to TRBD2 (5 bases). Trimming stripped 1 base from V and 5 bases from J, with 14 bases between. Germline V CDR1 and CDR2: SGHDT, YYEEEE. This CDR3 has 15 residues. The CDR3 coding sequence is TGTGCCAGCAGCTTGAAGAGTCGCCGGGGAGATACGCAGTATTTT. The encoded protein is CASSLKSRRGDTQYF.

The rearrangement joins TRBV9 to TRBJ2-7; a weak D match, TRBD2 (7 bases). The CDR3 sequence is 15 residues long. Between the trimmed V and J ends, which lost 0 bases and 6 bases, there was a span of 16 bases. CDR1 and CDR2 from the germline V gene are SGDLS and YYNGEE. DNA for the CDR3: TGTGCCAGCAGCGTAGAGGTGGGAGGGGGTGGCGAGCAGTACTTC. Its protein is CASSVEVGGGGEQYF.

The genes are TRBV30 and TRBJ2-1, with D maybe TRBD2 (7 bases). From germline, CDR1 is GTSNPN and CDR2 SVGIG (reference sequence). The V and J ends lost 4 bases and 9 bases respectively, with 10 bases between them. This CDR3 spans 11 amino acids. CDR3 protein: CAWKGEGEQFF. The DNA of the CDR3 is TGTGCCTGGAAGGGGGAGGGTGAGCAGTTCTTC.

CDR3 sequence: CAISLDRNTEAFF. CDR3 bases: TGTGCCATCAGCTTAGACAGGAACACTGAAGCTTTCTTT. V usage is TRBV10-3 and J usage is TRBJ1-1; maybe TRBD1 (5 bases). Germline lookup yields CDR1 ENHRY and CDR2 SYGVKD. Trimming stripped 6 bases from V and 1 base from J, with 9 bases between. CDR3 length: 13 residues.

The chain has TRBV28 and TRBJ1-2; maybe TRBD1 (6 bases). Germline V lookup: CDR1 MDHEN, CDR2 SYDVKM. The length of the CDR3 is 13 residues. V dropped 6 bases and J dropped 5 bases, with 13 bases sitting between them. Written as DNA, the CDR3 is TGTGCCAGCAGGCGGACAGAGCTTTATGGCTACACCTTC. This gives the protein CASRRTELYGYTF.

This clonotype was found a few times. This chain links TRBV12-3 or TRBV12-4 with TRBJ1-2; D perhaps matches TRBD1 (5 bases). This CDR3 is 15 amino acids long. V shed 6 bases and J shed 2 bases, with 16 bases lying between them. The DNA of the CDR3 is TGTGCCAGCAGCTTACCTGGGGGGGTGAACTATGGCTACACCTTC. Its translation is CASSLPGGVNYGYTF.

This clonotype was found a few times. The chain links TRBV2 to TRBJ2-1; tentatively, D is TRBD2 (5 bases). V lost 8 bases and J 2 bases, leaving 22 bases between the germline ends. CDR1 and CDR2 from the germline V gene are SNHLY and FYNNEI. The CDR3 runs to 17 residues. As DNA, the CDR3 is TGTGCCAGCGTATCTCAGAACAGCGGCACTCCCTACAATGAGCAGTTCTTC. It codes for CASVSQNSGTPYNEQFF.

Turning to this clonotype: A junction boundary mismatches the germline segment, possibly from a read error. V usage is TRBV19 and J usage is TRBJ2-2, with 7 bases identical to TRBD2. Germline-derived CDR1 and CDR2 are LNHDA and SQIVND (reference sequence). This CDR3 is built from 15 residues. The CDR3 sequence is CASSTWGGSTGELFF. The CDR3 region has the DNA TGTGCCAGCAGTACCTGGGGGGGGAGCACCGGGGAGCTGTTTTTT.

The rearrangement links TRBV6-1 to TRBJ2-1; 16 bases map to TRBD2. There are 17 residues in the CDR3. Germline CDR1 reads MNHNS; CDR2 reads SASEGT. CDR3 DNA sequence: TGTGCTGTAAAGGGACTAGCGGGGGGGAGCTCCTACAATGAGCAGTTCTTC. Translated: CAVKGLAGGSSYNEQFF.

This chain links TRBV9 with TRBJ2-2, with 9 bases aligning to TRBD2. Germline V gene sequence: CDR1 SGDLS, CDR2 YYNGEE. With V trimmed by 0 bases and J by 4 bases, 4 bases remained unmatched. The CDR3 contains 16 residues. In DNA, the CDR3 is TGTGCCAGCAGCGTAGGGCTAGCGGGGACCACCGGGGAGCTGTTTTTT. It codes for CASSVGLAGTTGELFF. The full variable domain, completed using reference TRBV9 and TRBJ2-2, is DSGVTQTPKHLITATGQRVTLRCSPRSGDLSVYWYQQSLDQGLQFLIQYYNGEERAKGNILERFSAQQFPDLHSELNLSSLELGDSALYFCASSVGLAGTTGELFFGEGSRLTVL.

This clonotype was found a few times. The CDR3 loop reads CASSYPRDRGSSGANVLTF. The CDR3 nucleotides are TGTGCCAGCAGTTACCCAAGGGACAGGGGCAGCTCCGGGGCCAACGTCCTGACTTTC. The chain has TRBV6-5 and TRBJ2-6; 10 bases are shared with TRBD1. J was trimmed by 4 bases and V by 2 bases; bases with no gene match: 11. CDR3 length equals 19 residues. Germline V lookup: CDR1 MNHEY, CDR2 SVGAGI.

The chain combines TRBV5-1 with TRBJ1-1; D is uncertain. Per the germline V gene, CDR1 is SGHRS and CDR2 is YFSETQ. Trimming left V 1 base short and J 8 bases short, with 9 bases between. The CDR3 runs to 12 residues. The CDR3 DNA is TGCGCCAGCAGCTTGCGGGGATGGGAAGCTTTCTTT. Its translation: CASSLRGWEAFF.

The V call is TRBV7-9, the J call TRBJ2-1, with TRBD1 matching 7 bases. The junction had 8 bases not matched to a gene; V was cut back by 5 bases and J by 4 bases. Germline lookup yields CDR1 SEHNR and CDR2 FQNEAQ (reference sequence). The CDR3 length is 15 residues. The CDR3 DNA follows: TGTGCCAGCAGCCCCGGGACAGCGGATTACAATGAGCAGTTCTTC. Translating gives CASSPGTADYNEQFF.